This T cell receptor (beta chain) is drawn from a study of shared clonotypes between healthy human individuals. Study-level findings and limits: Despite large depth, rarefaction showed incomplete sorted-subset sequencing.

Only Caucasian adults living in Nashville, Tennessee served as donors. CD45RO+ cells plus CCR7-negative CD45RA+ TemRA cells formed CD8 memory. Germline CDR1 is SGHTA and CDR2 is FQGNSA. The CDR3 spans 13 residues. V was cut by 3 bases and J by 0 bases, with 4 bases left in between. Concerning this clone itself: As yet, its antigen is unknown.

The test was conducted at deep level. The method was immunoSEQ multiplex PCR; TCRdb's version includes in-frame clones alone and lacks a portion of them. The repertoire holds around 300,000 clones, with about nine tenths as singletons. Material: memory CD8+ T cells sorted from blood. The sample's subset: CD45RO+ cells pooled with CCR7-negative TemRA cells. The clonotype was recovered from a man between 18 and 29 years old in good health. This chain connects TRBV7-2 to TRBJ2-3; no reliable D call. CDR3 nucleotide sequence: TGTGCCAGCAGCTTGGAAAGCACAGATACGCAGTATTTT. Its translation: CASSLESTDTQYF.